The clone carrying this T cell receptor (beta chain) has ten or more counts. Its antigen remains unidentified. Cases classed as stable hyperthyroidism had no ophthalmopathy within 18 months of follow-up. Uncontrolled infections, other autoimmune diseases, pregnancy or lactation barred patients from enrollment. As diagnostic evidence, clinical symptoms, serum thyroxine, TRAb, thyroid ultrasound and orbital computed tomography were relied upon. Trimming removed 0 bases from V and 4 bases from J; junction bases left unmatched: 6. The V gene's germline CDR1 is SGHTA and CDR2 FQGTGA. The CDR3 sequence is 17 residues long. The sample comes from a study of Graves' ophthalmopathy and Graves' hyperthyroidism. The study, taken as a whole, reports: Most thyroid clonotypes with frequency above 0.001 were detected in blood too.

As the template, RNA transcripts were used to amplify TCR beta CDR3 regions. HTBI-primed RT-PCR formed the first round, and a multiplex PCR formed the second. A single record per CDR3 protein comes from TCRdb applying MiXCR to the multiplex PCR reads. The sample lists roughly 420,000 distinct CDR3 sequences; over 20% were seen once. This clonotype originated in a woman younger than 30 with stable Graves' hyperthyroidism. The material sequenced was peripheral blood. The chain employs TRBV7-3 and TRBJ2-5, with 12 nucleotides matching TRBD2. The CDR3 nucleotides read TGTGCCAGCAGCTTAACCCCCCTAGCGGGAGGGCGAGAGACCCAGTACTTC. Residues: CASSLTPLAGGRETQYF.